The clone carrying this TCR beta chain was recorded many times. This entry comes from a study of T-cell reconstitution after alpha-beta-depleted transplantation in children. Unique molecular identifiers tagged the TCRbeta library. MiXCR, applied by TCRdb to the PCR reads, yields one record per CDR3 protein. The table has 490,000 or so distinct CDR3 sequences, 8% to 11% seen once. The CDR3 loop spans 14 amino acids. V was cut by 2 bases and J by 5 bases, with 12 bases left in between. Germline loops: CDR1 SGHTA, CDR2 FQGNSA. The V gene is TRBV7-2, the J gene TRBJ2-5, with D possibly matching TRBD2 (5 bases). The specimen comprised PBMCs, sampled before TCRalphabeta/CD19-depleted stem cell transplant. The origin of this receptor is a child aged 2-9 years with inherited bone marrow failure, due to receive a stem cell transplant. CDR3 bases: TGTGCCAGCAGCTTAATGGGAAGGAGGGAGACCCAGTACTTC. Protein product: CASSLMGRRETQYF.